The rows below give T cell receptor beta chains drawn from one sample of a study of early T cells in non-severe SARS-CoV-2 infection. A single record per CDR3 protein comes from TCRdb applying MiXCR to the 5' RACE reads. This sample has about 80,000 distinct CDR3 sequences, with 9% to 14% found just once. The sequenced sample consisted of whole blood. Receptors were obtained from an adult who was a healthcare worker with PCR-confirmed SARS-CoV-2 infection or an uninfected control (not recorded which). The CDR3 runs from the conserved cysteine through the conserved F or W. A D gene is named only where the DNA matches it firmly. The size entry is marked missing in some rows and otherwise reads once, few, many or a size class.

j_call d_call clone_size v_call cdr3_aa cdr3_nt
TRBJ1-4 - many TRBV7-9 CASSFSNEKLFF TGTGCCAGCAGCTTCAGTAATGAAAAACTGTTTTTT
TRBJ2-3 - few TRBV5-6 CASSRQGATSTDTQYF TGTGCCAGCAGCCGGCAGGGAGCCACTAGCACAGATACGCAGTATTTT
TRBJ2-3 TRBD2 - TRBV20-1 CSAIPSGRTDTQYF TGCAGTGCTATCCCTAGCGGCCGCACAGATACGCAGTATTTT
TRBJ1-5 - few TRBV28 CASSTQGSKQPQHF TGTGCCAGCAGTACTCAGGGTAGCAAGCAGCCCCAGCATTTT
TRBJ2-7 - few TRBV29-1 CSVSYSYEQYF TGCAGCGTTTCATACTCCTACGAGCAGTACTTC
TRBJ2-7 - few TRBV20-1 CSAQGLGLYEQYF TGCAGTGCCCAGGGGCTTGGACTCTACGAGCAGTACTTC
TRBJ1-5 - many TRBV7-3 CASSPCRRADNQPQHF TGTGCCAGCAGCCCCTGTCGAAGGGCTGACAATCAGCCCCAGCATTTT
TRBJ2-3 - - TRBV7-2 CASSLVRLSTDTQYF TGTGCCAGCAGCTTAGTTCGACTTTCCACAGATACGCAGTATTTT
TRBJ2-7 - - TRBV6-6 CASGGVPYEQYF TGTGCCAGCGGCGGGGTACCTTACGAGCAGTACTTC
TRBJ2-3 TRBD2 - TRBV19 CASTSGSGGTDTQYF TGTGCCAGTACATCGGGTAGCGGGGGCACAGATACGCAGTATTTT
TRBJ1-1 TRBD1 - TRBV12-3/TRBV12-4 CASSSIQGAGAFF TGTGCCAGCAGTTCCATACAGGGGGCTGGAGCTTTCTTT
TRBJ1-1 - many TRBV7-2 CASSLWVRGRDTEAFF TGTGCCAGCAGCTTGTGGGTGAGGGGCCGAGACACTGAAGCTTTCTTT
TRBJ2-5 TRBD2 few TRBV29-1 CSAALAAKETQYF TGCAGCGCCGCACTAGCGGCCAAAGAGACCCAGTACTTC
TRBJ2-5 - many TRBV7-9 CASSSQETQYF TGTGCCAGCAGTTCTCAAGAGACCCAGTACTTC
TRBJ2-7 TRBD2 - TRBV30 CAWSAGTAGLAGSSYEQYF TGTGCCTGGAGTGCAGGGACGGCGGGACTAGCGGGTTCCTCCTACGAGCAGTACTTC
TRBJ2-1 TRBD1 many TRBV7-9 CASSLDRGGDEQFF TGTGCCAGCAGCCTCGACAGGGGTGGGGACGAGCAGTTCTTC
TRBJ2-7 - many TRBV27 CASSLSQTVYYEQYF TGTGCCAGCAGTTTATCCCAGACAGTTTACTACGAGCAGTACTTC
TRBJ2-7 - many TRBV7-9 CASSSPRSVSDEQYF TGTGCCAGCAGCTCCCCGAGGTCCGTTTCTGACGAGCAGTACTTC
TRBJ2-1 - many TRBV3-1 CASSQDMRVYNEQFF TGTGCCAGCAGCCAAGATATGCGGGTCTACAATGAGCAGTTCTTC
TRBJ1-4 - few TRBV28 CASSSRTHPGEKLFF TGTGCCAGCAGTTCGCGGACGCATCCGGGGGAAAAACTGTTTTTT
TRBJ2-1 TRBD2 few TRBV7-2 CASSLLAGVANEQFF TGTGCCAGCAGCTTACTAGCGGGGGTTGCCAATGAGCAGTTCTTC
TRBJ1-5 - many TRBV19 CASSLHRRLHNQPQHF TGTGCCAGTAGTCTCCACCGCCGACTGCACAATCAGCCCCAGCATTTT
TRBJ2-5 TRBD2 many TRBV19 CASSTSGGQETQYF TGTGCCAGTAGTACTAGCGGGGGGCAAGAGACCCAGTACTTC
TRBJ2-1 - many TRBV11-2 CASSQTSSYNEQFF TGTGCCAGCAGCCAAACTAGCAGCTACAATGAGCAGTTCTTC
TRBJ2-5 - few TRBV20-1 CSARVGETQYF TGCAGTGCTAGAGTAGGAGAGACCCAGTACTTC
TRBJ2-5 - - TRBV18 CASSPSRKTQYF TGTGCCAGCTCCCCAAGTAGGAAGACCCAGTACTTC
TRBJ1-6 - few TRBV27 CASRAGTLNSPLHF TGTGCCAGCAGAGCCGGGACACTTAATTCACCCCTCCACTTT
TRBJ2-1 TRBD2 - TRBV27 CASSLARTSGRAYNEQFF TGTGCCAGCAGTTTGGCCCGGACTAGCGGGAGGGCCTACAATGAGCAGTTCTTC
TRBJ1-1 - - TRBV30 CAWSTSVFTEAFF TGTGCCTGGTCTACTTCGGTCTTCACTGAAGCTTTCTTT
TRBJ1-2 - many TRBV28 CASRSLRGYTF TGTGCCAGCAGATCTCTCCGGGGCTACACCTTC
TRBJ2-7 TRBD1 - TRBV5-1 CASSSSTQGTGGRPYEQYF TGCGCCAGCAGCTCCTCGACGCAAGGGACAGGGGGCCGCCCCTACGAGCAGTACTTC
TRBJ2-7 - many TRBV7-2 CASSSSSGYEQYF TGTGCCAGCAGTTCTAGCAGCGGCTACGAGCAGTACTTC
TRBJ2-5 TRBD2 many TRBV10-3 CAISSHTSGQETQYF TGTGCCATCAGCTCTCACACTAGCGGCCAAGAGACCCAGTACTTC
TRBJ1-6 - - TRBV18 CASSDRTSDNSPLHF TGTGCCAGCTCAGACAGGACATCCGATAATTCACCCCTCCACTTT
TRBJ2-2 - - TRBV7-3 CASSLTWGGELFF TGTGCCAGCAGCTTAACGTGGGGCGGGGAGCTGTTTTTT
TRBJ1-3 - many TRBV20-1 CSAAGHGGNTIYF TGCAGTGCTGCAGGGCATGGTGGAAACACCATATATTTT
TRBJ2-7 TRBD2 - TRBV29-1 CSVDLAGGEQYF TGCAGCGTTGATTTAGCGGGAGGCGAGCAGTACTTC
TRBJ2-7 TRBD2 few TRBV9 CASSGGGLAEGYEQYF TGTGCCAGCAGCGGGGGAGGGCTAGCGGAAGGATACGAGCAGTACTTC
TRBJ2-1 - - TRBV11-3 CASSLYRGNEQFF TGTGCCAGCAGCTTATACCGGGGCAATGAGCAGTTCTTC
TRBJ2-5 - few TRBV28 CASSFSAQETQYF TGTGCCAGCAGTTTCTCAGCCCAAGAGACCCAGTACTTC
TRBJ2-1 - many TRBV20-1 CSALSGGSLWNEQFF TGCAGTGCCCTTTCTGGCGGGTCCCTGTGGAATGAGCAGTTCTTC
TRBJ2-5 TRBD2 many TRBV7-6 CVSSTDGAGVETQYF TGTGTCAGCAGCACGGACGGGGCGGGAGTAGAGACCCAGTACTTC
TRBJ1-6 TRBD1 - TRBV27 CASSSSPTGLNSPLHF TGTGCCAGCAGTTCTTCTCCGACAGGGTTAAATTCACCCCTCCACTTT
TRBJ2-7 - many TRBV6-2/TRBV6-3 CASSPRDGSYEQYF TGTGCCAGCAGTCCGAGAGACGGATCCTACGAGCAGTACTTC